Each of the 23 T cell receptor beta chains below was sequenced from the same sample in a study of cytomegalovirus exposure and HLA in healthy donors (TCRdb year 2017). Libraries were prepared through the immunoSEQ multiplex PCR assay. For the multiplex PCR, a mixture combining 60 forward primers for TCR Vbeta segments and 13 reverse primers for TCR Jbeta segments was used. What TCRdb holds here is the immuneACCESS table cut down to in-frame rearrangements. Part of the clones is not present; checked against another copy, under half of the missing clones reflect an unresolved V gene, and the others are unexplained. Present in this sample are some 150,000 clones, roughly 73% of which were seen just once. Jointly, the top ten make up 1.1% of the sample. Sequencing was done on a sample of PBMCs. The receptors here all came from a male donor in good health and CMV-seronegative.

The gene calls are TRBV19 and TRBJ1-4; 7 positions agree with TRBD1. The CDR3 extends over 15 amino acids. The junction had 7 bases not matched to a gene; V was cut back by 3 bases and J by 6 bases. From germline, CDR1 is LNHDA and CDR2 SQIVND (reference sequence). CDR3 in amino acids: CASSIPGTEDEKLFF. CDR3 nucleotide sequence: TGTGCCAGTAGTATCCCCGGGACAGAAGATGAAAAACTGTTTTTT.

For this clone: This sample also contains other DNA sequences that code for the same CDR3. V and J are TRBV9 and TRBJ2-3; D not resolved. The CDR3 extends over 14 amino acids. Germline lookup yields CDR1 SGDLS and CDR2 YYNGEE. Trimming left V 1 base short and J 2 bases short, with 8 bases between. CDR3 DNA sequence: TGTGCCAGCAGCGTACGCGGCTCCACAGATACGCAGTATTTT. It codes for CASSVRGSTDTQYF.

The chain recombines TRBV9 with TRBJ1-2; D may be TRBD1 (5 bases). This CDR3 is 13 amino acids long. Trimming removed 0 bases at V and 8 bases at J, with 11 bases between. Germline CDR1 SGDLS, CDR2 YYNGEE. CDR3 protein: CASSVAAGSGYTF. The DNA of the CDR3 is TGTGCCAGCAGCGTAGCGGCAGGGTCAGGCTACACCTTC.

The chain combines TRBV7-9 with TRBJ2-1, with TRBD1 identical over 8 bases. Trimming cost V 5 bases and J 7 bases; bases outside gene matches: 7. CDR1 is SEHNR and CDR2 is FQNEAQ in the germline V gene (reference sequence). This CDR3 has 14 amino acids. CDR3 loop: CASSPPRGLNEQFF. The CDR3 coding sequence is TGTGCCAGCAGCCCACCCAGGGGGCTAAATGAGCAGTTCTTC.

This clone was observed once. The J gene is TRBJ2-3, the V gene TRBV5-1; TRBD2 agrees at 7 bases. With V trimmed by 3 bases and J by 1 base, 8 bases remained unmatched. There are 16 residues in the CDR3. CDR1 and CDR2 (germline): SGHRS, YFSETQ. Here the CDR3 reads CASSWGRGRGTDTQYF. The DNA of the CDR3 is TGCGCCAGCAGCTGGGGCCGGGGGAGGGGCACAGATACGCAGTATTTT.

J is TRBJ1-4 and V is TRBV7-8; D call uncertain. The CDR3 has 14 amino acids. CDR1 is SGHVS, CDR2 FQNEAQ, per germline. Trimming stripped 1 base from V and 2 bases from J, with 5 bases between. The CDR3 bases are TGTGCCAGCAGCTTAGGGCGGACTAATGAAAAACTGTTTTTT. Amino acid sequence: CASSLGRTNEKLFF.

The rearrangement joins TRBV7-9 to TRBJ2-7; perhaps TRBD2 as D (6 bases). CDR1 and CDR2 from the germline V gene are SEHNR and FQNEAQ (reference sequence). This CDR3 is built from 15 residues. Between the trimmed V and J ends, which lost 1 base and 3 bases, there was a span of 13 bases. The CDR3 DNA sequence: TGTGCCAGCAGCTTAGTAGGTTTCGGGAGCTACGAGCAGTACTTC. This codes for CASSLVGFGSYEQYF.

The chain recombines TRBV18 with TRBJ2-5, with 7 nucleotides matching TRBD1. The CDR3 runs to 15 residues. J lost 2 bases, V lost 8 bases, and 11 bases had no gene match. The germline gives CDR1 KGHSH, CDR2 LQKENI. CDR3 residues: CASLRSPGQQETQYF. Written as DNA, the CDR3 is TGTGCCAGCCTACGATCTCCGGGACAGCAAGAGACCCAGTACTTC.

The CDR3 here is CASFGETQYF. Here the CDR3 DNA reads TGTGCCAGCTTCGGGGAGACCCAGTACTTC. The chain couples TRBV6-7 to TRBJ2-5, with D unclear. TRBV6-7 is reported as an ORF; its role is uncertain. The V end was cut by 8 bases, the J end by 5 bases, with 6 bases between. The CDR3 sequence is 10 residues long.

The gene calls are TRBV19 and TRBJ1-5; 8 bases agree with TRBD1. The CDR3 length is 13 residues. Per germline, CDR1 LNHDA and CDR2 SQIVND (reference sequence). V trimming: 8 bases; J trimming: 3 bases; junction bases outside the gene matches: 3. CDR3: CASGDRSNQPQHF. In DNA, the CDR3 is TGTGCCAGTGGGGACAGGTCCAATCAGCCCCAGCATTTT. The full variable domain, in which reference TRBV19 and TRBJ1-5 provide the parts outside the CDR3, is DGGITQSPKYLFRKEGQNVTLSCEQNLNHDAMYWYRQDPGQGLRLIYYSQIVNDFQKGDIAEGYSVSREKKESFPLTVTSAQKNPTAFYLCASGDRSNQPQHFGDGTRLSIL.

The chain's CDR3 is CASSLGGRSSDTQYF. As DNA, the CDR3 is TGTGCCAGCAGCTTGGGGGGGAGGTCGTCAGATACGCAGTATTTT. The genes are TRBV5-4 and TRBJ2-3; D may be TRBD2 (6 bases). The ends were cut back, 0 bases at V and 4 bases at J, with 12 bases in the middle. The germline gives CDR1 SGHNT, CDR2 YYREEE (reference sequence). The CDR3 runs to 15 residues.

The sample holds one count of this clone. In DNA, the CDR3 is TGTGCCAGCAGCCCCCGGAGCAATCAGCCCCAGCATTTT. This gives the protein CASSPRSNQPQHF. The chain employs TRBV7-8 and TRBJ1-5; D gene uncertain. This CDR3 contains 13 residues. V dropped 5 bases and J dropped 1 base, with 6 bases sitting between them. The germline CDR1 and CDR2 sequences are SGHVS and FQNEAQ.

This chain connects TRBV18 to TRBJ1-4; unclear D gene. V lost 3 bases to trimming and J lost 0 bases, with 8 bases between them. Germline CDR1 and CDR2: KGHSH and LQKENI. This CDR3 is built from 15 residues. The CDR3 is CASSPYDSTNEKLFF. Here the CDR3 DNA reads TGTGCCAGCTCACCGTACGACTCAACTAATGAAAAACTGTTTTTT.

This chain joins TRBV4-3 and TRBJ2-5, with 8 bases aligning to TRBD1. The last part of the DNA fits TRBJ2-7 better; the J call may be wrong. Germline V gene sequence: CDR1 LGHNA, CDR2 YSLEER. The CDR3 has 16 residues. The CDR3 nucleotides are TGCGCCAGCAGCCGAGACAGGACAGGGACGGGGTACGAGCAGTACTTC. This sequence encodes CASSRDRTGTGYEQYF.

The rearrangement uses TRBV1 and TRBJ2-5; the listed D gene, TRBD2, was not tested against the DNA. TRBV1 is termed a pseudogene. This CDR3 comprises 17 residues. CDR3 protein: CTSSQGGLAEYQETQYF. The CDR3 DNA reads as TGCACCAGCAGCCAAGGGGGACTAGCGGAGTACCAAGAGACCCAGTACTTC.

The V gene is TRBV7-9, the J gene TRBJ2-7; D call uncertain. Germline V gene sequence: CDR1 SEHNR, CDR2 FQNEAQ (reference sequence). The CDR3 is 11 amino acids. Trimming removed 3 bases from V and 6 bases from J, with 6 bases in between. As DNA, the CDR3 is TGTGCCAGCAGCTTCAGGTTCGAGCAGTACTTC. Translation: CASSFRFEQYF.

This chain connects TRBV6-1 to TRBJ2-3; 11 bases are shared with TRBD1. The CDR3 totals 15 residues. Germline loops: CDR1 MNHNS, CDR2 SASEGT. The ends lost 6 bases at V and 4 bases at J; junction bases unmatched: 6. This CDR3 reads CASSPGQGASDTQYF. The CDR3 nucleotides read TGTGCCAGCAGCCCTGGACAGGGGGCATCAGATACGCAGTATTTT.

The genes are TRBV11-3 and TRBJ2-3; the D is unclear. This CDR3 comprises 13 residues. V was trimmed by 5 bases and J by 9 bases, leaving 15 bases between them. CDR1 SGHNT and CDR2 YENEEA come from the germline V gene. The CDR3 region has the DNA TGTGCCAGCAGCCAAGAACTCCCCAACACGCAGTATTTT. This gives the protein CASSQELPNTQYF.

The rearrangement uses TRBV21-1 and TRBJ1-1; the D call in the table, TRBD1, was not verified against the DNA. TRBV21-1 is a known pseudogene. The CDR3 is 14 amino acids. In DNA, the CDR3 is TGTGCCAGCAGCAGGACAGGGCCCGCAATAGGAGCTTTCTTT. Protein sequence: CASSRTGPAIGAFF.

The chain has TRBV9 and TRBJ2-1; maybe TRBD1 (6 bases). This CDR3 is 16 amino acids long. V lost 4 bases, J lost 3 bases, and 17 bases lay in between. Germline CDR1 and CDR2: SGDLS and YYNGEE. The DNA of the CDR3 is TGTGCCAGCAGCTCCTCGTTAGGGGGATTCTACAATGAGCAGTTCTTC. Protein product: CASSSSLGGFYNEQFF.

In this sample, this clone turned up once. The chain recombines TRBV11-2 with TRBJ2-2; 9 positions agree with TRBD2. This CDR3 contains 16 residues. Germline CDR1 SGHAT, CDR2 FQNNGV. After removal of 3 bases from V and 3 bases from J, the junction contained 5 bases not matched to a gene. The CDR3 sequence: CASSFLAGVYTGELFF. CDR3 sequence (DNA): TGTGCCAGCAGCTTTTTAGCGGGGGTGTACACCGGGGAGCTGTTTTTT. The entire variable domain, with the rest obtained from reference TRBV11-2 and TRBJ2-2, is as follows: EAGVAQSPRYKIIEKRQSVAFWCNPISGHATLYWYQQILGQGPKLLIQFQNNGVVDDSQLPKDRFSAERLKGVDSTLKIQPAKLEDSAVYLCASSFLAGVYTGELFFGEGSRLTVL.

The gene calls are TRBV19 and TRBJ2-5, with 7 bases matching TRBD2. The tail of the sequence fits TRBJ2-7 better, so the J call may be wrong. Germline-derived CDR1 and CDR2 are LNHDA and SQIVND (reference sequence). This CDR3 is built from 15 residues. CDR3: CASSMGGASSYEQYF. Here the CDR3 DNA reads TGTGCCAGTAGTATGGGAGGGGCCTCCTCCTACGAGCAGTACTTC.

The count of this clone is one. The chain employs TRBV5-4 and TRBJ1-1; possible D gene TRBD1, 5 bases. The CDR3 runs to 14 residues. The V gene's germline CDR1 is SGHNT and CDR2 YYREEE (reference sequence). The ends were cut back, 4 bases at V and 1 base at J, with 11 bases in the middle. In nucleotides, the CDR3 is TGTGCCAGCAGCCCGGGACTACCGAACACTGAAGCTTTCTTT. It yields the protein CASSPGLPNTEAFF.